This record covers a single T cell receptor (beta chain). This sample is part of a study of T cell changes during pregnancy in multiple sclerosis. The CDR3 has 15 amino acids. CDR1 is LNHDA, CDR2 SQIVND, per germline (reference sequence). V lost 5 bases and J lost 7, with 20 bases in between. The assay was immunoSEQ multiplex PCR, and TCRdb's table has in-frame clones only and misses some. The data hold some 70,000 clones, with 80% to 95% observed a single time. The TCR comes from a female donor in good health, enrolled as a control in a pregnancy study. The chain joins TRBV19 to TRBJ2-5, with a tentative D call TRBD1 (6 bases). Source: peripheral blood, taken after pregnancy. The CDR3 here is CASSPGQWRLGTQYF. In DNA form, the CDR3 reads TGTGCCAGTAGTCCCGGACAGTGGCGGCTGGGGACCCAGTACTTC. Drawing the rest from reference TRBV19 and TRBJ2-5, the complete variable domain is DGGITQSPKYLFRKEGQNVTLSCEQNLNHDAMYWYRQDPGQGLRLIYYSQIVNDFQKGDIAEGYSVSREKKESFPLTVTSAQKNPTAFYLCASSPGQWRLGTQYFGPGTRLLVL.